A single sample gave rise to the 6 T cell receptor beta chains below, sequenced in a study of Graves' ophthalmopathy and Graves' hyperthyroidism (dated by TCRdb to about 2018). The instrument given in TCRdb is Illumina HiSeq 2000. For repertoire sequencing, the TCR beta CDR3 regions were amplified from RNA transcripts. A first-round RT-PCR used HTBI primers with the Qiagen OneStep RT-PCR kit, followed by a second-round multiplex PCR, size selection and purification. TCRdb applied fastp at Q25 and MiXCR to the public reads, then kept only in-frame beta chains. Rows are unified per CDR3 protein, each entry keeping the most common DNA and genes. A total of hundreds of thousands of distinct CDR3 sequences appear in this sample, more than 40% of them only once. Of the sample, more than 2.5% is held by the ten largest clones. The sample taken for sequencing was peripheral blood. The receptor set was obtained from an adult man with Graves' ophthalmopathy.

This clonotype has more than one count but fewer than ten. V is TRBV11-3 and J is TRBJ2-5, with 12 bases that match TRBD2. CDR3 length: 18 amino acids. V was pared by 0 bases and J by 0 bases, with 5 bases of the junction left unmatched. The germline V gene has CDR1 SGHNT and CDR2 YENEEA. This chain's CDR3 is CASSLDLGLAGHQETQYF. DNA of the CDR3: TGTGCCAGCAGCTTAGACCTCGGACTAGCGGGGCACCAAGAGACCCAGTACTTC.

At least ten counts were recorded for this clonotype. The chain carries TRBV7-9 and TRBJ2-5, with D hard to call. The CDR3 sequence is 11 residues long. Trimming removed 1 base from V and 6 bases from J, with 3 bases in between. In germline, CDR1 is SEHNR, CDR2 FQNEAQ (reference sequence). The CDR3 loop reads CASSLGQTQYF. CDR3 in DNA: TGTGCCAGCAGCTTAGGACAGACCCAGTACTTC.

This clonotype was seen ten or more times. This chain joins TRBV20-1 and TRBJ1-1; 7 positions agree with TRBD1. The CDR3 has 13 residues. The germline CDR1 and CDR2 sequences are DFQATT and SNEGSKA (reference sequence). The ends lost 6 bases at V and 6 bases at J; junction bases unmatched: 10. CDR3 bases: TGCAGTGCCCCCCTACAGGGGTTCGCTGAAGCTTTCTTT. Its translation: CSAPLQGFAEAFF.

The rearrangement uses TRBV28 and TRBJ2-2; D not resolved. Trimming stripped 6 bases from V and 5 bases from J, with 7 bases between. From germline, CDR1 is MDHEN and CDR2 SYDVKM. The CDR3 covers 12 residues. CDR3 in amino acids: CASRLGTGELFF. The CDR3 DNA sequence: TGTGCCAGCAGGTTAGGGACCGGGGAGCTGTTTTTT.

As to this clonotype: A read error may be the cause here, since a much bigger clone is one base away. The gene calls are TRBV7-3 and TRBJ2-7, with TRBD2 as a possible D gene (5 bases). Germline V gene sequence: CDR1 SGHTA, CDR2 FQGTGA. The CDR3 contains 14 residues. CDR3 region: CASSLGPDSCEQYF. Here the CDR3 DNA reads TGTGCCAGCAGCTTAGGCCCGGACTCCTGCGAGCAGTACTTC. The variable domain in full, completed from reference TRBV7-3 and TRBJ2-7, reads GAGVSQTPSNKVTEKGKYVELRCDPISGHTALYWYRQSLGQGPEFLIYFQGTGAADDSGLPNDRFFAVRPEGSVSTLKIQRTERGDSAVYLCASSLGPDSCEQYFGPGTRLTVT.

This chain uses TRBV10-2 with TRBJ1-5; D remains ambiguous. The CDR3 runs 12 residues. V lost 0 bases to trimming and J lost 9 bases, with 6 bases between them. The V gene's germline CDR1 is WSHSY and CDR2 SAAADI. CDR3 sequence reads: CASSESNWPQHF. The CDR3, as DNA: TGCGCCAGCAGTGAGTCCAATTGGCCCCAGCATTTT.